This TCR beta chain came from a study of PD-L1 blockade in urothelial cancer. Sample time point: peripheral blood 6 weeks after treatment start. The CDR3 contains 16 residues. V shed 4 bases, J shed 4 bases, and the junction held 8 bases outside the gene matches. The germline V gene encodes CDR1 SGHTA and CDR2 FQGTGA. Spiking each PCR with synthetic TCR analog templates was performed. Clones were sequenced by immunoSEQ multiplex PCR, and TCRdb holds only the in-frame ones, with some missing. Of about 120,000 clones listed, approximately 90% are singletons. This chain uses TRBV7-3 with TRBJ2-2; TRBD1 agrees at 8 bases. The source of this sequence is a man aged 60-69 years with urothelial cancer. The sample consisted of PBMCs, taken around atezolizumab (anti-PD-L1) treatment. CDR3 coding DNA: TGTGCCAGCAGCTGGACAGGGACTTCGGGCACCGGGGAGCTGTTTTTT. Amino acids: CASSWTGTSGTGELFF. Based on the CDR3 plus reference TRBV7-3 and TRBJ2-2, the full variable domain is GAGVSQTPSNKVTEKGKYVELRCDPISGHTALYWYRQSLGQGPEFLIYFQGTGAADDSGLPNDRFFAVRPEGSVSTLKIQRTERGDSAVYLCASSWTGTSGTGELFFGEGSRLTVL.